The 25 T cell receptor beta chains in this list originate from one sample, sequenced in a study of blood T cell repertoires in COVID-19. TCRdb's table, derived via immunoSEQ multiplex PCR, lists solely in-frame clones and lacks some. The sample shows roughly 60,000 clones, roughly 90% of them seen only once. The sequencing sample was made of peripheral blood. These receptors were collected from a man aged 55 to 69 with active COVID-19.

Concerning this clone itself: One end of the junction does not line up with germline, which may come from a read error. V is TRBV9 and J is TRBJ2-3; 9 positions match TRBD2. CDR1 and CDR2 (germline): SGDLS, YYNGEE. The CDR3 totals 16 residues. The CDR3 DNA is TGTGCCAGCACCAGAATCTCGAGGGCGGGAGGGCCCGACCCGGATTTT. Its translation is CASTRISRAGGPDPDF.

The genes are TRBV18 and TRBJ2-7; 7 nucleotides align to TRBD2. Germline values: CDR1 KGHSH, CDR2 LQKENI. This CDR3 contains 13 residues. The ends lost 3 bases at V and 3 bases at J; junction bases unmatched: 2. This CDR3 is CASSPSGNYEQYF. CDR3 nucleotide sequence: TGTGCCAGCTCACCCAGCGGGAACTACGAGCAGTACTTC.

A single count supports this clone. CDR3 coding DNA: TGTGCCATCAGTAGATCTAGCGGGAGTATCGAGAATGAGCAGTTCTTC. This codes for CAISRSSGSIENEQFF. The chain joins TRBV10-3 to TRBJ2-1; TRBD2 agrees at 10 bases. Germline V gene sequence: CDR1 ENHRY, CDR2 SYGVKD. Unmatched junction bases numbered 11, after V lost 5 bases and J lost 7 bases. The CDR3 runs 16 residues.

The rearrangement uses TRBV29-1 and TRBJ2-7; D is ambiguous. Germline V gene data show CDR1 as SQVTM and CDR2 as ANQGSEA. The CDR3 spans 11 residues. The ends were cut back, 6 bases at V and 4 bases at J, with 10 bases in the middle. The CDR3 DNA follows: TGCAGCGTGGCGGCAGATTACGAGCAGTACTTC. It is translated as CSVAADYEQYF.

CDR3 DNA: TGCAGTGCTAGTCAAGAAGCCCTAGCTTTCTTT. Encoded protein: CSASQEALAFF. The chain recombines TRBV20-1 with TRBJ1-1, with no clear D. Germline lookup yields CDR1 DFQATT and CDR2 SNEGSKA (reference sequence). V was cut by 3 bases and J by 10 bases, with 12 bases left in between. The CDR3 spans 11 residues.

As concerns this clone: The sample has other DNA sequences that encode this CDR3 too. This chain connects TRBV18 to TRBJ2-7, with D uncertain. Trimming pared 2 bases from V and 3 bases from J, leaving 5 bases between. The CDR3 has 12 residues. In germline, CDR1 is KGHSH, CDR2 LQKENI. The CDR3 DNA is TGTGCCAGCTCACCAGGCGGCTACGAGCAGTACTTC. It yields the protein CASSPGGYEQYF.

The chain employs TRBV4-1 and TRBJ2-1, with D possibly matching TRBD1 (5 bases). V was trimmed by 8 bases and J by 4 bases, leaving 6 bases between them. The CDR3 is made up of 11 amino acids. Germline CDR1 and CDR2: MGHRA and YSYEKL. CDR3: CASAGYNEQFF. Written as DNA, the CDR3 is TGCGCCAGCGCAGGGTACAATGAGCAGTTCTTC.

The chain employs TRBV5-1 and TRBJ2-3, with 8 bases matching TRBD1. Germline V gives CDR1 SGHRS, CDR2 YFSETQ. Trimming took 4 bases from V and 1 from J; bases not matched to a gene: 8. CDR3 size: 16 residues. The CDR3 DNA reads as TGCGCCAGCAGCCATGGACAGGGACTTCGCACAGATACGCAGTATTTT. Translation gives CASSHGQGLRTDTQYF.

J is TRBJ2-1 and V is TRBV10-1; 14 bases align to TRBD2. From germline, CDR1 is WNHNN and CDR2 SYGVQD (reference sequence). V lost 0 bases, J lost 7 bases, and 2 bases stayed unmatched. The CDR3 is made up of 16 amino acids. CDR3 sequence reads: CASSESGTSGSNEQFF. The CDR3 DNA is TGCGCCAGCAGTGAGTCTGGGACTAGCGGGAGTAATGAGCAGTTCTTC.

The rearrangement joins TRBV11-2 to TRBJ2-7; D call uncertain. The CDR3 is made up of 13 amino acids. Looked up from germline, CDR1 is SGHAT and CDR2 is FQNNGV. The ends were cut back, 2 bases at V and 0 bases at J, with 5 bases in the middle. The CDR3 here is CASSLSRSYEQYF. In nucleotides, the CDR3 is TGTGCCAGCAGCTTATCCCGCTCCTACGAGCAGTACTTC.

The chain is built from TRBV4-1 and TRBJ2-1; D might be TRBD2 (5 bases). Per germline, CDR1 MGHRA and CDR2 YSYEKL. The CDR3 sequence is 13 residues long. With 1 base removed from V and 10 bases from J, the gap between germline ends came to 11 bases. This chain's CDR3 is CASSQAQLGEQFF. Here the CDR3 DNA reads TGCGCCAGCAGCCAAGCACAACTAGGAGAGCAGTTCTTC.

The chain has TRBV6-6 and TRBJ1-6; TRBD1 aligns across 11 bases. The ends lost 5 bases at V and 7 bases at J; junction bases unmatched: 7. This CDR3 spans 16 amino acids. Germline V CDR1 and CDR2: MNHNY, SVGAGI (reference sequence). The CDR3 DNA sequence: TGTGCCAGCAGTACCGGACAGGGGGCTCGGAATTCACCCCTCCACTTT. It encodes CASSTGQGARNSPLHF.

The rearrangement joins TRBV7-8 to TRBJ2-1, with TRBD2 matching 11 bases. Germline-derived CDR1 and CDR2 are SGHVS and FQNEAQ. The CDR3 is made up of 17 amino acids. V gave up 5 bases and J gave up 5 bases; unmatched junction bases: 11. The CDR3 DNA reads as TGTGCCAGCAGCCTCCTCTTCCGACTAGCGGGACACAATGAGCAGTTCTTC. It is translated as CASSLLFRLAGHNEQFF.

The chain employs TRBV5-6 and TRBJ2-5; possible D gene TRBD1, 6 bases. Germline CDR1 and CDR2: SGHDT and YYEEEE. The CDR3 totals 16 residues. The V end lost 0 bases, the J end lost 5 bases, and 17 bases lay between the germline ends. The CDR3 here is CASSLEGQGLVETQYF. In DNA form, the CDR3 reads TGTGCCAGCAGCTTGGAGGGGCAGGGGTTGGTCGAGACCCAGTACTTC.

This clone was seen a single time. The chain joins TRBV20-1 to TRBJ2-1, with TRBD2 matching 8 bases. The V gene's germline CDR1 is DFQATT and CDR2 SNEGSKA (reference sequence). The junction had 4 bases not matched to a gene; V was cut back by 3 bases and J by 0 bases. The CDR3 sequence is 15 residues long. CDR3 sequence reads: CSASVGLDSYNEQFF. The CDR3 DNA reads TGCAGTGCTAGTGTGGGACTAGACTCCTACAATGAGCAGTTCTTC.

The chain couples TRBV5-6 to TRBJ1-2; no firm D call. Per germline, CDR1 SGHDT and CDR2 YYEEEE. V lost 4 bases and J lost 2, with 9 bases in between. The CDR3 has 13 amino acids. CDR3 DNA: TGTGCCAGCAGCCAAAATACAAACTATGGCTACACCTTC. Encoded protein: CASSQNTNYGYTF.

The chain combines TRBV6-6 with TRBJ2-3, with 8 bases matching TRBD1. Germline assignment: CDR1 MNHNY and CDR2 SVGAGI (reference sequence). The CDR3 has 15 amino acids. V dropped 6 bases and J dropped 6; count of bases not matched to a gene: 11. The CDR3 reads CASRGQGSGLDTQYF. For the CDR3, the DNA is TGTGCCAGCAGAGGACAGGGTTCGGGCTTGGATACGCAGTATTTT.

This chain connects TRBV5-1 to TRBJ2-1; 12 bases are a match to TRBD2. Germline CDR1 SGHRS, CDR2 YFSETQ. The V and J ends lost 4 bases and 6 bases, in that order; junction bases with no gene match: 5. There are 15 residues in the CDR3. The CDR3 loop is CASSLGLAGANEQFF. CDR3 nucleotide sequence: TGCGCCAGCAGCCTGGGACTAGCGGGTGCCAATGAGCAGTTCTTC.

The CDR3 is CASSTRQGTYNEQFF. The CDR3 DNA follows: TGTGCCAGCAGCACCAGACAGGGGACCTACAATGAGCAGTTCTTC. This chain joins TRBV7-3 and TRBJ2-1, with 8 nucleotides matching TRBD1. There are 15 residues in the CDR3. Germline V gene lookup returns CDR1 SGHTA and CDR2 FQGTGA. After removal of 5 bases from V and 2 bases from J, the junction contained 5 bases not matched to a gene.

The J gene is TRBJ2-7, the V gene TRBV10-2; 7 bases fit TRBD1. The CDR3 runs 14 residues. The V gene end was trimmed by 6 bases and the J gene end by 7 bases; junction bases not matched to a gene: 12. The germline V gene encodes CDR1 WSHSY and CDR2 SAAADI. CDR3 coding DNA: TGCGCCAGCAGCTCCAGGACAGGTCTCCGGGAGCAGTACTTC. Its translation is CASSSRTGLREQYF.

The V call is TRBV12-5, the J call TRBJ1-1; D unresolved. The CDR3 loop spans 13 amino acids. Germline V gene lookup returns CDR1 LGHNT and CDR2 FRNRAP. V dropped 7 bases and J dropped 1 base, with 10 bases sitting between them. This CDR3 is CASVLTGNTEAFF. The CDR3 DNA follows: TGTGCTAGTGTCCTTACGGGGAACACTGAAGCTTTCTTT.

This chain links TRBV19 with TRBJ1-6; the D gene is possibly TRBD1 (6 bases). Germline V gene sequence: CDR1 LNHDA, CDR2 SQIVND (reference sequence). The CDR3 runs to 15 residues. V lost 0 bases and J 10 bases, leaving 13 bases between the germline ends. The CDR3 DNA reads as TGTGCCAGTAGTATAGACGCAGGGGTGAACTCACCCCTCCACTTT. Translating gives CASSIDAGVNSPLHF.

This clone was counted a few times. This chain uses TRBV6-5 with TRBJ1-1, with 8 bases matching TRBD1. Germline V gene data show CDR1 as MNHEY and CDR2 as SVGAGI. V gave up 0 bases and J gave up 10 bases; unmatched junction bases: 7. The CDR3 runs 14 residues. The CDR3 sequence is CASSYSSRGRGAFF. CDR3 sequence (DNA): TGTGCCAGCAGTTACTCATCCAGGGGGCGAGGAGCTTTCTTT.

V is TRBV11-2 and J is TRBJ1-1; 9 positions agree with TRBD1. Losses at the gene ends were 5 bases for V and 4 bases for J; bases not matched to a gene: 5. Germline V gene lookup returns CDR1 SGHAT and CDR2 FQNNGV. This CDR3 contains 14 residues. For the CDR3, the DNA is TGTGCCAGCAGCCCCCAGACAGGGGGCACTGAAGCTTTCTTT. Residues: CASSPQTGGTEAFF.

J is TRBJ2-7 and V is TRBV6-5; 7 bases agree with TRBD2. V dropped 11 bases and J dropped 1; count of bases not matched to a gene: 8. The CDR3 contains 13 residues. Per germline, CDR1 MNHEY and CDR2 SVGAGI. CDR3 nucleotide sequence: TGTGCCTCCGGGGAGGGTCGATCCTACGAGCAGTACTTC. Translation gives CASGEGRSYEQYF.